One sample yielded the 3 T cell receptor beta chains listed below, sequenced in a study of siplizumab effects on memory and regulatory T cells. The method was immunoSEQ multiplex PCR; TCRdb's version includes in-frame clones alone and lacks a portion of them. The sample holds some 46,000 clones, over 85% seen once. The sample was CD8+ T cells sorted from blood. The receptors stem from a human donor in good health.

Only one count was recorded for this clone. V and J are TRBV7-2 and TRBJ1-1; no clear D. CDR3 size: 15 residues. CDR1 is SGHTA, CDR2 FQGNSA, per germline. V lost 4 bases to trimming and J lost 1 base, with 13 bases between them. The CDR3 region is CASSSPWPANTEAFF. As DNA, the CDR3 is TGTGCCAGCAGCTCCCCCTGGCCGGCGAACACTGAAGCTTTCTTT.

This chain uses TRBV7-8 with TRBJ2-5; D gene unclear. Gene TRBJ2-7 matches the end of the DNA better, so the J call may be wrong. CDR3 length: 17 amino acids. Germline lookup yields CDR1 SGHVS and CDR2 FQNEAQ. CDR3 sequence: CASSPVEIQWSSYEQYF. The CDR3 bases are TGTGCCAGCAGCCCAGTAGAGATACAGTGGAGCTCCTACGAGCAGTACTTC.

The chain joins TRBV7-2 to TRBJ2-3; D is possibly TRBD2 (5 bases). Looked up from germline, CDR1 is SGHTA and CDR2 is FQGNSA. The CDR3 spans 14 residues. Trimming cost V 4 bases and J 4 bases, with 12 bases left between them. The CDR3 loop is CASSSLASPDTQYF. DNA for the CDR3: TGTGCCAGCAGCTCTTTAGCGAGCCCAGATACGCAGTATTTT.